This T cell receptor beta chain was recovered during a study of T cell repertoires in cytomegalovirus infection. Study as a whole: Recently described HLA-C-restricted plus well-studied HLA-B-restricted CMV epitopes were used. Indications came from public TCR beta signatures; they pointed to CMV infection and to a matching HLA type.

On this clonotype: As yet, its antigen is unknown.

TCRdb reprocessed the reads with MiXCR, giving one entry per CDR3 protein. This sample yields tens of thousands of distinct CDR3 sequences, of which approximately 24% are seen a single time; 50% belongs to the top ten. The CDR3 length is 14 residues. The germline CDR1 and CDR2 sequences are DFQATT and SNEGSKA (reference sequence). The J segment lost 7 bases and the V segment lost 0 bases, leaving 3 bases of the junction unmatched. Findings of the study overall: It was HLA-C-restricted CMV-specific TCR beta clonotypes that dominated the response ex vivo.

The sequencing used CD8+ T cells from cultured PBMCs, collected from culture after CMV antigen stimulation. The clonotype comes from a human donor in good health (CMV status not recorded). Some clones in this sample may be carry-over from other donors' samples. This rearrangement joins TRBV20-1 to TRBJ1-6; 7 nucleotides agree with TRBD1. The CDR3 sequence: CSARDPGGNSPLHF. In nucleotides, the CDR3 is TGCAGTGCTAGAGATCCAGGGGGGAATTCACCCCTCCACTTT.